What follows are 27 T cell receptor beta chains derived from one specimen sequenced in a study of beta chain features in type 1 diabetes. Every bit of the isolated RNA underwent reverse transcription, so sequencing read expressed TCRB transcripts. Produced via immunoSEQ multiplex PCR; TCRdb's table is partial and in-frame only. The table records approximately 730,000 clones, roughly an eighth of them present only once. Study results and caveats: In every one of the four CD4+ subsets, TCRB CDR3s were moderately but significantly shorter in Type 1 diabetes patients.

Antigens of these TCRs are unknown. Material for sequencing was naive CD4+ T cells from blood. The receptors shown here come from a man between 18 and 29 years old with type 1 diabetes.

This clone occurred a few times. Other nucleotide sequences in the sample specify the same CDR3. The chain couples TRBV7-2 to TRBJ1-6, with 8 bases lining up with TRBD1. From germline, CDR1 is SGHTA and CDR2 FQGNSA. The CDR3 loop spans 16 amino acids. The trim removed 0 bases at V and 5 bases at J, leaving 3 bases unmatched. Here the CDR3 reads CASSLAGQGNNSPLHF. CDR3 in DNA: TGTGCCAGCAGCTTAGCCGGACAGGGAAATAATTCACCCCTCCACTTT.

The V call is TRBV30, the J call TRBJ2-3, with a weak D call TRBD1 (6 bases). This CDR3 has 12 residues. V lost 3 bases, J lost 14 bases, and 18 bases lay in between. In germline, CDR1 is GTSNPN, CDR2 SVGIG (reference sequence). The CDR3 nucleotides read TGTGCCTGGAGCGTCCCCCAAGGGGGAGTGTATTTT. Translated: CAWSVPQGGVYF. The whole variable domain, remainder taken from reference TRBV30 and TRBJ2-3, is SQTIHQWPATLVQPVGSPLSLECTVEGTSNPNLYWYRQAAGRGLQLLFYSVGIGQISSEVPQNLSASRPQDRQFILSSKKLLLSDSGFYLCAWSVPQGGVYFGPGTRLTVL.

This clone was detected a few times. CDR3 in DNA: TGTGGGTGCTTAGGCCACTATGGCTACACCTTC. Amino acid sequence: CGCLGHYGYTF. The chain joins TRBV28 to TRBJ1-2; D call uncertain. Looked up from germline, CDR1 is MDHEN and CDR2 is SYDVKM. The CDR3 sequence is 11 residues long.

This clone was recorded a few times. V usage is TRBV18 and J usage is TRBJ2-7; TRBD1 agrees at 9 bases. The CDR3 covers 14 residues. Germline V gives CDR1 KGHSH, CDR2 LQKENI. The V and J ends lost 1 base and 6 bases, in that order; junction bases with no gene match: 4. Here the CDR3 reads CASSPRTGDVEQYF. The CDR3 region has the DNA TGTGCCAGCTCACCACGGACAGGGGACGTCGAGCAGTACTTC.

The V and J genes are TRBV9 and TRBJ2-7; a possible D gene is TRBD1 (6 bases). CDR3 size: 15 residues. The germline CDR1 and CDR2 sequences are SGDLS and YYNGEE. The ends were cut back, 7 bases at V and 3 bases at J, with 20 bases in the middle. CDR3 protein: CASADDRFGYYEQYF. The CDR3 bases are TGTGCCAGCGCTGATGACAGGTTTGGCTACTACGAGCAGTACTTC. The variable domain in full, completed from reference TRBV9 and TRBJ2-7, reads DSGVTQTPKHLITATGQRVTLRCSPRSGDLSVYWYQQSLDQGLQFLIQYYNGEERAKGNILERFSAQQFPDLHSELNLSSLELGDSALYFCASADDRFGYYEQYFGPGTRLTVT.

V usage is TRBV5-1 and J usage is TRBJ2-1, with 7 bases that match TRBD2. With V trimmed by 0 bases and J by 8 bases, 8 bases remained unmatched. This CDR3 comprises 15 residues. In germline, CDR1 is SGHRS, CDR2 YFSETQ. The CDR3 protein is CASSLGAGLVDEQFF. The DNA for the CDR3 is TGCGCCAGCAGCTTGGGAGCGGGATTGGTCGATGAGCAGTTCTTC.

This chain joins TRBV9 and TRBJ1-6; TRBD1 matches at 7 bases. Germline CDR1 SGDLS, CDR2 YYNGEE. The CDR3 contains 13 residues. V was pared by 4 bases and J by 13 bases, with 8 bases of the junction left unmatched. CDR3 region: CASSPEDRFPLHF. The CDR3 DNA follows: TGTGCCAGCAGCCCAGAGGACAGGTTCCCCCTCCACTTT.

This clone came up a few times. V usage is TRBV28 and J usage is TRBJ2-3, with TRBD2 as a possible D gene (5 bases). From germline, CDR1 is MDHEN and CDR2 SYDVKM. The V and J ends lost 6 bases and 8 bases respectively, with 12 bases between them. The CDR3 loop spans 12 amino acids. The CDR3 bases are TGTGCCAGCAGCCCCCCGGAGGTTACGCAGTATTTT. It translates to CASSPPEVTQYF. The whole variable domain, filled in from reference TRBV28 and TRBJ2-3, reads DVKVTQSSRYLVKRTGEKVFLECVQDMDHENMFWYRQDPGLGLRLIYFSYDVKMKEKGDIPEGYSVSREKKERFSLILESASTNQTSMYLCASSPPEVTQYFGPGTRLTVL.

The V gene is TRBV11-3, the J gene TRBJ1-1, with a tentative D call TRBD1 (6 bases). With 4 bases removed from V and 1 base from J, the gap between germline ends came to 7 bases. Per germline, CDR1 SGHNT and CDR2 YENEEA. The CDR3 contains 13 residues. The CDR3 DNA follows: TGTGCCAGCAGCTCGGGACAGAACACTGAAGCTTTCTTT. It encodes CASSSGQNTEAFF.

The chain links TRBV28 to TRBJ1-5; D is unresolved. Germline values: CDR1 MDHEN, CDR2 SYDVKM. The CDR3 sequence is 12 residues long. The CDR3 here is CAGQETNQPQHF. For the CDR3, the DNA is TGTGCAGGGCAGGAAACGAATCAGCCCCAGCATTTT.

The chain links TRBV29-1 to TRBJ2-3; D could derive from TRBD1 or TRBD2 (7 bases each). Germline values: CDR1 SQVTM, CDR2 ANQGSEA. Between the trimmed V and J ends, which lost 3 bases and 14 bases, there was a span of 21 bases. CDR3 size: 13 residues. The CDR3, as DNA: TGCAGCGTTGATAGAGGACAGGCGGGGGAACGGTATTTT. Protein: CSVDRGQAGERYF.

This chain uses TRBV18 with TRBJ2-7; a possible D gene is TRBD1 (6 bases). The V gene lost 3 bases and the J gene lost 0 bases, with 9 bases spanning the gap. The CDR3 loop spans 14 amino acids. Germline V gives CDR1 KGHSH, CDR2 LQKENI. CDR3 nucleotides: TGTGCCAGCTCACCGAACAGGGACTCCTACGAGCAGTACTTC. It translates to CASSPNRDSYEQYF.

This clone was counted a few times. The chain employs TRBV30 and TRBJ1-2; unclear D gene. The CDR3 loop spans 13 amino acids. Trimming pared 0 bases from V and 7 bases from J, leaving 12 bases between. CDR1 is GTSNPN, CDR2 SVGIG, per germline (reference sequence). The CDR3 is CAWSVSLESGYTF. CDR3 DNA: TGTGCCTGGAGTGTAAGCCTAGAGTCTGGCTACACCTTC. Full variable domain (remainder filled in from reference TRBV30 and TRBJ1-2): SQTIHQWPATLVQPVGSPLSLECTVEGTSNPNLYWYRQAAGRGLQLLFYSVGIGQISSEVPQNLSASRPQDRQFILSSKKLLLSDSGFYLCAWSVSLESGYTFGSGTRLTVV.

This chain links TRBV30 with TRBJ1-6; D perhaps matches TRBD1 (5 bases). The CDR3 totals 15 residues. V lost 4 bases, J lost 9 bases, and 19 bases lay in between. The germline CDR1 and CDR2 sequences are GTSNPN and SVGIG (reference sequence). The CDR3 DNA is TGTGCCTGGACCCAACTCGGCCCGGGGGTTTCACCCCTCCACTTT. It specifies CAWTQLGPGVSPLHF.

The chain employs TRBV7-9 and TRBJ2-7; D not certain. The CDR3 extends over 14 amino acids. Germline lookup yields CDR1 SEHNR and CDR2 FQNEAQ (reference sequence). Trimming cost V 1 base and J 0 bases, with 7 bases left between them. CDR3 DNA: TGTGCCAGCAGCTTAGGGGCGACCTCCTACGAGCAGTACTTC. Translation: CASSLGATSYEQYF.

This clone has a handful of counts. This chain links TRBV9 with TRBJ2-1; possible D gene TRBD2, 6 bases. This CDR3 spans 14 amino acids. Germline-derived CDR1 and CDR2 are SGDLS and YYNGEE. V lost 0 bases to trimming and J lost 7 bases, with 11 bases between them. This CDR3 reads CASSVATGGNEQFF. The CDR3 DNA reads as TGTGCCAGCAGCGTAGCTACCGGGGGAAATGAGCAGTTCTTC.

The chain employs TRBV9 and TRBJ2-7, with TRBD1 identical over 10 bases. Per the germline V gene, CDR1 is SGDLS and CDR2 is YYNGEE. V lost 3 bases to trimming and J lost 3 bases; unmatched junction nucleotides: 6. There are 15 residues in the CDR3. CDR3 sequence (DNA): TGTGCCAGCAGCGCTGGGACAGGGGCTTTCTACGAGCAGTACTTC. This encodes CASSAGTGAFYEQYF.

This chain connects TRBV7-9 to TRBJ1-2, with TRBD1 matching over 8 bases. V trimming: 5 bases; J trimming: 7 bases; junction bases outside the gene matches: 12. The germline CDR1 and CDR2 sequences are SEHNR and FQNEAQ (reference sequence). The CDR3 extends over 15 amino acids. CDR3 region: CASSPIQGQVAGYTF. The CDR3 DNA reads TGTGCCAGCAGCCCCATTCAGGGACAGGTGGCTGGCTACACCTTC.

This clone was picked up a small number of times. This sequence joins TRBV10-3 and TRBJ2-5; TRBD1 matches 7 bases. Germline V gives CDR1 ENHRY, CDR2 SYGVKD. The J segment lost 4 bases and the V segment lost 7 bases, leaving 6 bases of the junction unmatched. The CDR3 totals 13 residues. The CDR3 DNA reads TGTGCCATCACCGGGACAGCCGGAGAGACCCAGTACTTC. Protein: CAITGTAGETQYF.

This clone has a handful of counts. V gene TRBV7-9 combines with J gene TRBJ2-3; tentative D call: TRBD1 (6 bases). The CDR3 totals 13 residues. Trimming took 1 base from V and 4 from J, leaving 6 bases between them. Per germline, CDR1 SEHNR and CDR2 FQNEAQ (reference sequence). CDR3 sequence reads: CASSLEGADTQYF. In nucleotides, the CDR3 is TGTGCCAGCAGCTTAGAGGGGGCAGATACGCAGTATTTT.

For the CDR3, the DNA is TGTGCCAGCAGCTACCAAGACAGGGGAGGCTATGGCTACACCTTC. Amino acids: CASSYQDRGGYGYTF. The V and J genes are TRBV28 and TRBJ1-2, with 8 bases matching TRBD1. The ends lost 6 bases at V and 4 bases at J; junction bases unmatched: 10. Per the germline V gene, CDR1 is MDHEN and CDR2 is SYDVKM. The CDR3 length is 15 residues.

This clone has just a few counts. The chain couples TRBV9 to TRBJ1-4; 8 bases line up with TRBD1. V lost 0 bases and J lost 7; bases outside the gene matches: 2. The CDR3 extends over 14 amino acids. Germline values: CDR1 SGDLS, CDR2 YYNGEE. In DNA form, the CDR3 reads TGTGCCAGCAGCGTAGGGACAGGGATTGAAAAACTGTTTTTT. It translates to CASSVGTGIEKLFF.

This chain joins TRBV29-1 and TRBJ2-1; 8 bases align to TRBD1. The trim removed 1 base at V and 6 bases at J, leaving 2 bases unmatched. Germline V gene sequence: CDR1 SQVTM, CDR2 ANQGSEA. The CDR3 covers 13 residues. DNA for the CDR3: TGCAGCGTTGAAGGACAGGGGAGCAATGAGCAGTTCTTC. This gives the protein CSVEGQGSNEQFF.

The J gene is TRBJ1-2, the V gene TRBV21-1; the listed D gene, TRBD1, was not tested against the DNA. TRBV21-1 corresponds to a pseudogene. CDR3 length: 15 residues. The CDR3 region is CASSKRTASNYGYTF. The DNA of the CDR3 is TGTGCCAGCAGCAAGAGGACAGCCTCTAACTATGGCTACACCTTC.

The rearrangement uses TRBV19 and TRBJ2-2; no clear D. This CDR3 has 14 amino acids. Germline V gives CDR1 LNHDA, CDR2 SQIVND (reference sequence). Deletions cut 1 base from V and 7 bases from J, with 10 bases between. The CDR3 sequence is CASSIVPWDGELFF. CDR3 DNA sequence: TGTGCCAGTAGTATAGTCCCATGGGACGGGGAGCTGTTTTTT.

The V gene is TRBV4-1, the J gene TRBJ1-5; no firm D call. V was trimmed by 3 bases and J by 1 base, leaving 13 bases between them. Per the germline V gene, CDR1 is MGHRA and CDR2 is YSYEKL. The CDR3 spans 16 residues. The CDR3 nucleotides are TGCGCCAGCAGCCATGGATGGCAGAACAGCAATCAGCCCCAGCATTTT. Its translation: CASSHGWQNSNQPQHF.

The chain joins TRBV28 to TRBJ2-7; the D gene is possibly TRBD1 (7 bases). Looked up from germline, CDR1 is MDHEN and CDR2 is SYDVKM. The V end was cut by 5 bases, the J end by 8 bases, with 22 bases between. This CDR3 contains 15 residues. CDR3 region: CASSPHGGGATKQYF. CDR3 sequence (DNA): TGTGCCAGCAGTCCTCATGGAGGGGGCGCCACTAAGCAGTACTTC.